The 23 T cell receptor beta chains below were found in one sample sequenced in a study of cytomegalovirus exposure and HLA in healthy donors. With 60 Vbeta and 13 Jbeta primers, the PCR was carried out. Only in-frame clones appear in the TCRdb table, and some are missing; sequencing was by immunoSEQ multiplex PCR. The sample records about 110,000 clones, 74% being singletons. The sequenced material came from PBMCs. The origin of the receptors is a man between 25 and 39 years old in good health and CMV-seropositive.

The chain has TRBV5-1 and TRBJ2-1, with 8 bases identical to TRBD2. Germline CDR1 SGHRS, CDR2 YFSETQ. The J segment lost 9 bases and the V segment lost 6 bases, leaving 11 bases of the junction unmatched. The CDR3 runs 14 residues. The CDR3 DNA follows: TGCGCCAGCACCCCGCGGGGGGAAGCGGCTGAGCAGTTCTTC. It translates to CASTPRGEAAEQFF.

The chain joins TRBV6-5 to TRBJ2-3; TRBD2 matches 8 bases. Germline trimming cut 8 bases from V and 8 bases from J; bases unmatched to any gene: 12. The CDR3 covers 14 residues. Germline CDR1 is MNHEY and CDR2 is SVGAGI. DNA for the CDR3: TGTGCCAGCCGCACCGGGGGGGGCGTCGGTACGCAGTATTTT. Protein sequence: CASRTGGGVGTQYF.

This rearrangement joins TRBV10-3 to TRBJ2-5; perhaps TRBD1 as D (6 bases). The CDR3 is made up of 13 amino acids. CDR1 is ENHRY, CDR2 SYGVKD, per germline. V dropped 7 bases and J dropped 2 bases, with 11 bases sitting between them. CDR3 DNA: TGTGCCATCAAAGGGGGAGAACAAGAGACCCAGTACTTC. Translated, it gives CAIKGGEQETQYF.

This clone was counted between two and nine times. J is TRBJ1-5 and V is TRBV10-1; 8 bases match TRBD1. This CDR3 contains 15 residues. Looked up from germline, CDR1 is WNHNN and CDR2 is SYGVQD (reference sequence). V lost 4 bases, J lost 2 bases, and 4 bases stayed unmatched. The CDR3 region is CASSGLQGGNQPQHF. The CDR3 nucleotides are TGCGCCAGCAGTGGACTACAGGGGGGCAATCAGCCCCAGCATTTT.

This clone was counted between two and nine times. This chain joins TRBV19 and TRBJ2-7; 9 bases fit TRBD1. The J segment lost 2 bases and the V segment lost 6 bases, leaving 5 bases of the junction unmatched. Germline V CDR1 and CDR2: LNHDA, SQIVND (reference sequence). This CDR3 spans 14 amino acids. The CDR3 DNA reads TGTGCCAGTAGGACGGGACAGGGAGCCTACGAGCAGTACTTC. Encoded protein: CASRTGQGAYEQYF.

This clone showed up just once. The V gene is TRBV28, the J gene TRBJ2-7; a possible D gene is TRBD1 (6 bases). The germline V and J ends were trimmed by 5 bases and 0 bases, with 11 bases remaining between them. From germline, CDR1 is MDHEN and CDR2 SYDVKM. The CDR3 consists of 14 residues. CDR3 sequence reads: CASSGTPYSYEQYF. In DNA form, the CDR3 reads TGTGCCAGCAGTGGGACACCATACTCCTACGAGCAGTACTTC. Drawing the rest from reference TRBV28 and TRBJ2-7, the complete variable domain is DVKVTQSSRYLVKRTGEKVFLECVQDMDHENMFWYRQDPGLGLRLIYFSYDVKMKEKGDIPEGYSVSREKKERFSLILESASTNQTSMYLCASSGTPYSYEQYFGPGTRLTVT.

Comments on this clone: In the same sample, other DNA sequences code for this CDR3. The CDR3 DNA follows: TGTGCCAGCACCGGGACTAGCGGGGGGGCCGGCGGGGAGCTGTTTTTT. Protein sequence: CASTGTSGGAGGELFF. The chain has TRBV2 and TRBJ2-2; TRBD2 agrees at 16 bases. The CDR3 totals 16 residues. Losses at the gene ends were 7 bases for V and 7 bases for J; bases not matched to a gene: 6. Germline V lookup: CDR1 SNHLY, CDR2 FYNNEI.

The CDR3 coding sequence is TGTGCCAGCAGCTTAGGGGAGGGGGAATTGAGCTACGAGCAGTACTTC. Amino acids: CASSLGEGELSYEQYF. The rearrangement links TRBV7-9 to TRBJ2-7, with D maybe TRBD2 (7 bases). Trimming pared 1 base from V and 3 bases from J, leaving 16 bases between. This CDR3 has 16 amino acids. Germline V CDR1 and CDR2: SEHNR, FQNEAQ (reference sequence).

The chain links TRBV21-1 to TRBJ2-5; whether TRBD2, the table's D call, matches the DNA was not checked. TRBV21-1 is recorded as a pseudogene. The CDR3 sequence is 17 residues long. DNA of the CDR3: TGTGCCAGCAGCAAAGTTGCAAGCGGGGGGGTCCAAGAGACCCAGTACTTC. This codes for CASSKVASGGVQETQYF.

CDR3 protein: CASSSQGARGTNTEAFF. Here the CDR3 DNA reads TGTGCCAGCAGCTCGCAGGGGGCCCGGGGTACTAACACTGAAGCTTTCTTT. V gene TRBV7-9 combines with J gene TRBJ1-1; TRBD1 matches 8 bases. This CDR3 is 17 amino acids long. V was pared by 4 bases and J by 2 bases, with 12 bases of the junction left unmatched. Germline V CDR1 and CDR2: SEHNR, FQNEAQ (reference sequence).

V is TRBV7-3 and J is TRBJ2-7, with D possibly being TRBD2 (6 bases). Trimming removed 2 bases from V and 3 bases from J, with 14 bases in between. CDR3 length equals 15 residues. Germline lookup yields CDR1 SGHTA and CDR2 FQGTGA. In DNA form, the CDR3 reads TGTGCCAGCAGCTTAGGGGGGAACACAGACTACGAGCAGTACTTC. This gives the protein CASSLGGNTDYEQYF. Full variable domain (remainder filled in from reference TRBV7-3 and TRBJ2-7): GAGVSQTPSNKVTEKGKYVELRCDPISGHTALYWYRQSLGQGPEFLIYFQGTGAADDSGLPNDRFFAVRPEGSVSTLKIQRTERGDSAVYLCASSLGGNTDYEQYFGPGTRLTVT.

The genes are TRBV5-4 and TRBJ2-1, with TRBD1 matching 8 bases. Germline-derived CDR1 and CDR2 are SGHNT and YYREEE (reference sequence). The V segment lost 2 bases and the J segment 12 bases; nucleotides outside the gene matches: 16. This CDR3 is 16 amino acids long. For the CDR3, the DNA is TGTGCCAGCAGCTTAGGCTCCGGGACAGGAACATCTGGGCAGTTCTTC. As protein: CASSLGSGTGTSGQFF.

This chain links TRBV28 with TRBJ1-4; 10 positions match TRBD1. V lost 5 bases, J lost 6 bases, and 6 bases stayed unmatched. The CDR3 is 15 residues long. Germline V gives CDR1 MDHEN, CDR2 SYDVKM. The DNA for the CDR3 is TGTGCCAGCAGTCCGGGGACAGGGGTTGATGAAAAACTGTTTTTT. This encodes CASSPGTGVDEKLFF.

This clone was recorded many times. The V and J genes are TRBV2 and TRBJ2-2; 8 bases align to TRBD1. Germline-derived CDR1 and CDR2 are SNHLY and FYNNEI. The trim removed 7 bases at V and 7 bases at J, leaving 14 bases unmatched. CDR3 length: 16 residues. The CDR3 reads CASNNFGTGFLGELFF. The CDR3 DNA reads TGTGCCAGCAACAATTTCGGGACAGGTTTTCTCGGGGAGCTGTTTTTT. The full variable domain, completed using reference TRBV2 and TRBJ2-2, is EPEVTQTPSHQVTQMGQEVILRCVPISNHLYFYWYRQILGQKVEFLVSFYNNEISEKSEIFDDQFSVERPDGSNFTLKIRSTKLEDSAMYFCASNNFGTGFLGELFFGEGSRLTVL.

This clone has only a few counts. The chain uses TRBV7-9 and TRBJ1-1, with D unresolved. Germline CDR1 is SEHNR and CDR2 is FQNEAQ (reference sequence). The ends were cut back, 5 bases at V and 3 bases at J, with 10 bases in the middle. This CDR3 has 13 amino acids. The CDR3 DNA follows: TGTGCCAGCAGCCCTCAAGCGGACACTGAAGCTTTCTTT. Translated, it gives CASSPQADTEAFF.

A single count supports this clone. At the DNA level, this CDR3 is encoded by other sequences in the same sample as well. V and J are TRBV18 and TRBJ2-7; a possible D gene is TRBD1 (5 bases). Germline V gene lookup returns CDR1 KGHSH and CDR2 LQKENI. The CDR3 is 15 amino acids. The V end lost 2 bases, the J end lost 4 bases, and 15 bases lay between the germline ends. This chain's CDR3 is CASSPSSRGPYEQYF. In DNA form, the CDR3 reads TGTGCCAGCTCACCATCATCAAGGGGCCCTTACGAGCAGTACTTC.

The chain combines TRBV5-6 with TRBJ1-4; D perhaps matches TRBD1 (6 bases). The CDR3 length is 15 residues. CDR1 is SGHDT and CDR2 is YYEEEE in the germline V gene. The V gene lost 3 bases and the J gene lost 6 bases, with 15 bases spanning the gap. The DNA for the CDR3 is TGTGCCAGCAGCTCCCAGACAGGCTCGCATGAAAAACTGTTTTTT. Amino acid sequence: CASSSQTGSHEKLFF.

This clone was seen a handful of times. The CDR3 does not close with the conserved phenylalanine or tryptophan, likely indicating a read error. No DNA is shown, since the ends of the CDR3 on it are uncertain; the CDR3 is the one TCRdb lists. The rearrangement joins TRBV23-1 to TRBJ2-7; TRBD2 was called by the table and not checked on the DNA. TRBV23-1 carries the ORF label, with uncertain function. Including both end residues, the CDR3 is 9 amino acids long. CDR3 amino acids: CASSQPLLR.

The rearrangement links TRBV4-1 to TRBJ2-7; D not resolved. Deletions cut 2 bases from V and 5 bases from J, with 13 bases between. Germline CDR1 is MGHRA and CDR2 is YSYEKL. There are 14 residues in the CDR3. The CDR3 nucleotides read TGCGCCAGCAGCCAATTCTCTCCCCTCGACGAGCAGTACTTC. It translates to CASSQFSPLDEQYF.

The CDR3 region is CASRGPTSYAGELFF. CDR3 coding DNA: TGTGCCAGCAGAGGACCGACTAGTTACGCCGGGGAGCTGTTTTTT. This rearrangement joins TRBV28 to TRBJ2-2, with D possibly TRBD2 on 6 matching bases. The V gene's germline CDR1 is MDHEN and CDR2 SYDVKM. This CDR3 contains 15 residues. V lost 6 bases and J lost 6, with 17 bases in between.

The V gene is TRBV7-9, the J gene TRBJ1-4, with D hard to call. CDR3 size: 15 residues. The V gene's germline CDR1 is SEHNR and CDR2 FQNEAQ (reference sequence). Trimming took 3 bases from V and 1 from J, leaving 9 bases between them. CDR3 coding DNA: TGTGCCAGCAGCTTGGCCGGGAGAACTAATGAAAAACTGTTTTTT. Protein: CASSLAGRTNEKLFF.

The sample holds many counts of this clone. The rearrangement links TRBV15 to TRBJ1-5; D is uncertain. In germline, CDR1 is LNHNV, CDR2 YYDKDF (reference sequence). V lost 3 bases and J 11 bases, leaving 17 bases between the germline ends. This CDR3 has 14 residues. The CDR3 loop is CATSRNTASHAQHF. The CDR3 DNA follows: TGTGCCACCAGCAGGAACACAGCCTCCCACGCCCAGCATTTT.

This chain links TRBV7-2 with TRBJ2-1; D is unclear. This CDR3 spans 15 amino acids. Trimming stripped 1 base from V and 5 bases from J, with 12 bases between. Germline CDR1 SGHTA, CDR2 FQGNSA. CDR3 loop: CASSLVVGNNNEQFF. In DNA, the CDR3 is TGTGCCAGCAGCTTAGTAGTCGGTAATAACAATGAGCAGTTCTTC. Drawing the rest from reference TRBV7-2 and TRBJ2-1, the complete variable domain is GAGVSQSPSNKVTEKGKDVELRCDPISGHTALYWYRQSLGQGLEFLIYFQGNSAPDKSGLPSDRFSAERTGGSVSTLTIQRTQQEDSAVYLCASSLVVGNNNEQFFGPGTRLTVL.